A single sample gave rise to the 8 T cell receptor beta chains below, sequenced in a study of monozygotic twins with inflammatory bowel disease. From the 5' RACE reads, TCRdb lists one entry per CDR3 protein and no DNA. This sample's clone table lists approximately 400,000 distinct CDR3 sequences. Material: blood. These receptors were collected from a human donor with ulcerative colitis or Crohn's disease, or a healthy co-twin of an affected twin (not recorded which).

The rearrangement links TRBV7-2 to TRBJ2-1. The CDR3 is 16 residues long. Germline V gene sequence: CDR1 SGHTA, CDR2 FQGNSA. The CDR3 reads CASSRPVVGYLNEQFF.

The chain joins TRBV4-2 to TRBJ2-7; no DNA is available, so the TRBD1 call from TCRdb remains unchecked. CDR3 length: 14 residues. CDR1 and CDR2 from the germline V gene are LGHNA and YNFKEQ. The CDR3 sequence is CASSQGRGGYEQYF.

This CDR3 is CASSPSAGPEQFF. The chain combines TRBV5-1 with TRBJ2-1; the D call from TCRdb, TRBD2, cannot be confirmed without DNA. The CDR3 extends over 13 amino acids. Germline V CDR1 and CDR2: SGHRS, YFSETQ.

The chain combines TRBV15 with TRBJ1-5; TCRdb proposes TRBD1, but this gene call is untestable without DNA. The germline gives CDR1 LNHNV, CDR2 YYDKDF (reference sequence). The CDR3 extends over 15 amino acids. The CDR3 sequence: CATSINQGGHQPQHF.

This chain uses TRBV20-1 with TRBJ1-2; the D call of TRBD1 rests on TCRdb alone, since no DNA is present to check it. Per the germline V gene, CDR1 is DFQATT and CDR2 is SNEGSKA (reference sequence). This CDR3 contains 15 residues. CDR3 sequence reads: CSAREPQGAVYGYTF.

The rearrangement joins TRBV3-1 to TRBJ2-5; TCRdb returns TRBD1, unconfirmable since there is no DNA. The V gene's germline CDR1 is LGHDT and CDR2 YNNKEL (reference sequence). This CDR3 comprises 13 residues. The chain's CDR3 is CASSQGASGAQYF.

The chain couples TRBV11-2 to TRBJ1-1. The CDR3 loop spans 13 amino acids. The germline CDR1 and CDR2 sequences are SGHAT and FQNNGV. The CDR3 loop is CASSLVPEREAFF.

The CDR3 loop reads CSVGAQTGLTGELFF. The V call is TRBV29-1, the J call TRBJ2-2; TCRdb proposes TRBD1, but this gene call is untestable without DNA. CDR3 size: 15 residues. Per germline, CDR1 SQVTM and CDR2 ANQGSEA.